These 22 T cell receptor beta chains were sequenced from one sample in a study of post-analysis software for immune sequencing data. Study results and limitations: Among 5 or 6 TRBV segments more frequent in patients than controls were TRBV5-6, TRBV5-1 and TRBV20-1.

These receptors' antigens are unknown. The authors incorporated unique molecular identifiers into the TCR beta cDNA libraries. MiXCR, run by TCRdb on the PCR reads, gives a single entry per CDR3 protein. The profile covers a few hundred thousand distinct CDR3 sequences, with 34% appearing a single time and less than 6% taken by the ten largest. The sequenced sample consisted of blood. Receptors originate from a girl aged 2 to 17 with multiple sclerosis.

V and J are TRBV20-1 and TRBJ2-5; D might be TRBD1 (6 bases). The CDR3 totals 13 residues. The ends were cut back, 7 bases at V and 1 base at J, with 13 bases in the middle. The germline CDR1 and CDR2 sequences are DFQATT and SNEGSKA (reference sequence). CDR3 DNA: TGCAGTGGGGATTTCAGGGGCCAAGAGACCCAGTACTTC. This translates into CSGDFRGQETQYF.

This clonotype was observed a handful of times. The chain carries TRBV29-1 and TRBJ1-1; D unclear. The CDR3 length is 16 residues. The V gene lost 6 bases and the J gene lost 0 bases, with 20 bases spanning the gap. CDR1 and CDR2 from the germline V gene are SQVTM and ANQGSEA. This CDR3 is CSVPEDGRIMNTEAFF. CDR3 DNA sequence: TGCAGCGTACCTGAGGACGGACGCATTATGAACACTGAAGCTTTCTTT.

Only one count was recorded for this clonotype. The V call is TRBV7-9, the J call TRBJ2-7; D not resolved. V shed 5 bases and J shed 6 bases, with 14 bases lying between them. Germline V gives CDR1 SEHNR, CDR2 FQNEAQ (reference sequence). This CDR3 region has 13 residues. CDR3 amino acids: CASSLDSIFEQYF. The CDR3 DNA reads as TGTGCCAGCAGCCTAGATTCGATTTTCGAGCAGTACTTC.

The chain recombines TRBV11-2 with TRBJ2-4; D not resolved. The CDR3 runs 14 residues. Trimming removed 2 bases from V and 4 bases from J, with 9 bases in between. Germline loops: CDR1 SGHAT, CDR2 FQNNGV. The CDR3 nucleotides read TGTGCCAGCAGCTTAAGAACGGAGAAAAACATTCAGTACTTC. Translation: CASSLRTEKNIQYF.

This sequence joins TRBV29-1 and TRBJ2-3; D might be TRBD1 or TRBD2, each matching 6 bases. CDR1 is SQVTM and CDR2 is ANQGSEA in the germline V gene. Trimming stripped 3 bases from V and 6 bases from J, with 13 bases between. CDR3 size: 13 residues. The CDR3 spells CSVDRPGADTQYF. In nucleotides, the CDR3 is TGCAGCGTTGATCGCCCGGGGGCTGATACGCAGTATTTT.

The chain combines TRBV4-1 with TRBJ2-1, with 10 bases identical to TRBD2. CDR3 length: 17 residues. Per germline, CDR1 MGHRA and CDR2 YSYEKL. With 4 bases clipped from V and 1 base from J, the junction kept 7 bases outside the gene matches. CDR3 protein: CASSRVAGGDSYNEQFF. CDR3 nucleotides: TGCGCCAGCAGCCGCGTAGCGGGAGGCGATTCCTACAATGAGCAGTTCTTC.

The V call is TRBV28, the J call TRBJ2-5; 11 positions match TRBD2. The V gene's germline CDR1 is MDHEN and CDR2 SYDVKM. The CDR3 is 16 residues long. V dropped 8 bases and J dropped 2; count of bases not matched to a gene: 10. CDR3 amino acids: CASQTRLAGQQETQYF. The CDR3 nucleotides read TGTGCCAGCCAAACGCGACTAGCGGGGCAACAAGAGACCCAGTACTTC.

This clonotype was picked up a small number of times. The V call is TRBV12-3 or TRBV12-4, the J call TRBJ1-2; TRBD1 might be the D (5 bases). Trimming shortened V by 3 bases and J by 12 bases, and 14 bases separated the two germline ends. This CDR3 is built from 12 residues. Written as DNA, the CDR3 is TGTGCCAGCAGTTTGACCCAAGGGGAGCACACCTTC. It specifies CASSLTQGEHTF.

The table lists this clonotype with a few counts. The CDR3 sequence: CASSYLSTQYF. In DNA form, the CDR3 reads TGTGCCAGCAGTTACCTGTCCACCCAGTACTTC. The rearrangement uses TRBV6-6 and TRBJ2-4; D gene uncertain. The CDR3 loop spans 11 amino acids. Deletions cut 2 bases from V and 13 bases from J, with 9 bases between. Germline values: CDR1 MNHNY, CDR2 SVGAGI (reference sequence).

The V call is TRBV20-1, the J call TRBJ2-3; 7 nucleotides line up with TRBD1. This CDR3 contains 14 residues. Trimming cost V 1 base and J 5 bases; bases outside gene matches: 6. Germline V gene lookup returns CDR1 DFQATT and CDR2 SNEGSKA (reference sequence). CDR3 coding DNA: TGCAGTGCTAGAGCGTGGACAGGCGAAGATACGCAGTATTTT. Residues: CSARAWTGEDTQYF.

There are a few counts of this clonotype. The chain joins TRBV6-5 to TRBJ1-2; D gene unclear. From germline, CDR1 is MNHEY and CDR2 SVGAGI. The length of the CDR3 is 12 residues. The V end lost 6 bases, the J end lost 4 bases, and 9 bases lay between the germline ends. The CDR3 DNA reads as TGTGCCAGCAGAGAAGGGATCTATGGCTACACCTTC. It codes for CASREGIYGYTF.

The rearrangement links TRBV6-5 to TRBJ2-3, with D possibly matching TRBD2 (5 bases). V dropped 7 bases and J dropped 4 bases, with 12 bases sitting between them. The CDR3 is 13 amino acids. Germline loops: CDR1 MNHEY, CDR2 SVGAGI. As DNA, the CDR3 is TGTGCCAGCACCCCATCCGGGGCAGATACGCAGTATTTT. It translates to CASTPSGADTQYF.

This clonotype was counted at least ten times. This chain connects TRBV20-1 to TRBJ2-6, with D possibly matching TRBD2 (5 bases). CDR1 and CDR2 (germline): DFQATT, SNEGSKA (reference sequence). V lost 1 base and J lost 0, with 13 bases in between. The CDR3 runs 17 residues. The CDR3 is CSARGRSSGSGANVLTF. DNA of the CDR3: TGCAGTGCTAGAGGGAGGTCGTCCGGCTCTGGGGCCAACGTCCTGACTTTC.

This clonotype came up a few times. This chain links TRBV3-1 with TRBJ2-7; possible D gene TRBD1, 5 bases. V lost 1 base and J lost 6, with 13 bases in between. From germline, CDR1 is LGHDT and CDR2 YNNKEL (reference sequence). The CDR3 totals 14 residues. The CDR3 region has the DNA TGTGCCAGCAGCCAAGGGGGCGGTATAGGCGAGCAGTACTTC. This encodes CASSQGGGIGEQYF.

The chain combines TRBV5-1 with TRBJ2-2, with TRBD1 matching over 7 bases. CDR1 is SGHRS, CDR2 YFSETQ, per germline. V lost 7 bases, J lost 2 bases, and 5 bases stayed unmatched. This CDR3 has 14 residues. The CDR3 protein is CASRGQVNTGELFF. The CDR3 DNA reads TGCGCCAGCCGCGGACAGGTTAACACCGGGGAGCTGTTTTTT. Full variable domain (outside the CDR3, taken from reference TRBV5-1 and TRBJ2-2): KAGVTQTPRYLIKTRGQQVTLSCSPISGHRSVSWYQQTPGQGLQFLFEYFSETQRNKGNFPGRFSGRQFSNSRSEMNVSTLELGDSALYLCASRGQVNTGELFFGEGSRLTVL.

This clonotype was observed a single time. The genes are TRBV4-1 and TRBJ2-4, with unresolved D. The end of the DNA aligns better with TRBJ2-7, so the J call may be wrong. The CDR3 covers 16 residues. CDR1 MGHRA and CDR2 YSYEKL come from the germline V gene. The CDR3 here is CASSQEEIISAGEQYF. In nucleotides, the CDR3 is TGCGCCAGCAGCCAAGAGGAGATAATCAGCGCCGGCGAGCAGTACTTC.

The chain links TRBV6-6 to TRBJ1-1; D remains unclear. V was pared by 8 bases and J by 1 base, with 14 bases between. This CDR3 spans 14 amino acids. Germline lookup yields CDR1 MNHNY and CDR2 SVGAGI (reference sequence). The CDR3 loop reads CASGNTSPNTEAFF. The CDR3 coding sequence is TGTGCCAGCGGCAACACCTCCCCGAACACTGAAGCTTTCTTT.

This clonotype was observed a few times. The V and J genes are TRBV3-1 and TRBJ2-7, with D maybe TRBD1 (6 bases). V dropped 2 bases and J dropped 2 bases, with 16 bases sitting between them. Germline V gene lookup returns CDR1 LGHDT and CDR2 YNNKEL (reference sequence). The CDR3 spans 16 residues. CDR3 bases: TGTGCCAGCAGCCAACGACAGGTCCTAGGGACCTACGAGCAGTACTTC. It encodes CASSQRQVLGTYEQYF.

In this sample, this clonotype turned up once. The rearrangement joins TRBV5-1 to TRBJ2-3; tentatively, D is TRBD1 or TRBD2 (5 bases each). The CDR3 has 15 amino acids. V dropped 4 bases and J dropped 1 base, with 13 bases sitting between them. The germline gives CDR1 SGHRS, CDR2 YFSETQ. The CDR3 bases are TGCGCCAGCAGCCGGACGGGACGGGGCACAGATACGCAGTATTTT. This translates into CASSRTGRGTDTQYF.

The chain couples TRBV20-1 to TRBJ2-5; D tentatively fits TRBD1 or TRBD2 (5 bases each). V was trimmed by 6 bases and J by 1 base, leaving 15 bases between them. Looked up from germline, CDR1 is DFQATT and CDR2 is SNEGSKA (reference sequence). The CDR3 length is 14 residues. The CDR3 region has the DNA TGCAGTGCCCGAATATTCGGGGCCCAAGAGACCCAGTACTTC. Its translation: CSARIFGAQETQYF.

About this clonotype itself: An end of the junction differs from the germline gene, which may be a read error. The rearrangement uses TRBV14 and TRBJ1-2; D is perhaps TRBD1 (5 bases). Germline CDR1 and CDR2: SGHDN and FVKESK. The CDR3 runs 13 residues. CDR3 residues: CASGQDAGGGYTF. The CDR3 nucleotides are TGTGCCAGCGGCCAAGATGCGGGGGGTGGCTACACCTTC. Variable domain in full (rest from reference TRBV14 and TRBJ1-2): EAGVTQFPSHSVIEKGQTVTLRCDPISGHDNLYWYRRVMGKEIKFLLHFVKESKQDESGMPNNRFLAERTGGTYSTLKVQPAELEDSGVYFCASGQDAGGGYTFGSGTRLTVV.

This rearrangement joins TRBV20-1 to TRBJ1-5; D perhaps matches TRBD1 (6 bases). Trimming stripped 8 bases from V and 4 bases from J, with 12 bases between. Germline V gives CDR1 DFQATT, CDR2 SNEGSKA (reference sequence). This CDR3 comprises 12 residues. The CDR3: CSTYRANQPQHF. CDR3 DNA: TGCAGTACGTACAGGGCAAATCAGCCCCAGCATTTT.